Below are 22 T cell receptor beta chains sequenced from a single sample in a study of blood T cell repertoires in COVID-19. The method was immunoSEQ multiplex PCR; TCRdb's version includes in-frame clones alone and lacks a portion of them. The sample has about 400,000 clones, 80% to 90% seen once. The sample was PBMCs or T cells enriched from blood (not recorded which). These receptor sequences come from a woman aged 45 to 65 who had recovered from COVID-19.

The CDR3 loop is CASSQAQSVANYGYTF. CDR3 coding DNA: TGCGCCAGCAGCCAAGCGCAGTCAGTTGCTAACTATGGCTACACCTTC. The rearrangement links TRBV4-3 to TRBJ1-2; no firm D call. With 1 base removed from V and 0 bases from J, the gap between germline ends came to 12 bases. The CDR3 length is 16 residues. Germline CDR1 is LGHNA and CDR2 is YSLEER.

Regarding this clone: Because the CDR3's place on the DNA is in doubt, the DNA is left out and the CDR3 is given as listed by TCRdb. This rearrangement joins TRBV6-2 or TRBV6-3 to TRBJ1-2. Germline V gene sequence: CDR1 MNHEY, CDR2 SVGEGT. The CDR3 is made up of 12 amino acids, end residues included. CDR3 sequence: CASSYSVGGGTF.

The rearrangement joins TRBV4-2 to TRBJ2-2; 9 bases line up with TRBD2. This CDR3 comprises 16 residues. Looked up from germline, CDR1 is LGHNA and CDR2 is YNFKEQ. Trimming at V came to 1 base and at J to 8 bases, leaving 8 bases not matched to a gene. CDR3 protein: CASSQVTSGLLGELFF. In DNA, the CDR3 is TGTGCCAGCAGCCAAGTGACTAGCGGTCTCTTGGGGGAGCTGTTTTTT.

J is TRBJ2-7 and V is TRBV19; no firm D call. The CDR3 length is 14 residues. Germline CDR1 is LNHDA and CDR2 is SQIVND (reference sequence). Deletions cut 2 bases from V and 4 bases from J, with 12 bases between. The chain's CDR3 is CASSISPTGYEQYF. CDR3 bases: TGTGCCAGTAGTATAAGCCCCACGGGTTACGAGCAGTACTTC. The entire variable domain, with the rest obtained from reference TRBV19 and TRBJ2-7, is as follows: DGGITQSPKYLFRKEGQNVTLSCEQNLNHDAMYWYRQDPGQGLRLIYYSQIVNDFQKGDIAEGYSVSREKKESFPLTVTSAQKNPTAFYLCASSISPTGYEQYFGPGTRLTVT.

V gene TRBV11-3 combines with J gene TRBJ2-3; D remains unclear. The CDR3 loop spans 13 amino acids. From germline, CDR1 is SGHNT and CDR2 YENEEA. V was clipped by 4 bases and J by 3 bases, with 8 bases between them. The CDR3 nucleotides read TGTGCCAGCAGCTCCGGAGTGACAGATACGCAGTATTTT. This gives the protein CASSSGVTDTQYF. Looking up the rest from reference TRBV11-3 and TRBJ2-3 gives the full variable domain: EAGVVQSPRYKIIEKKQPVAFWCNPISGHNTLYWYLQNLGQGPELLIRYENEEAVDDSQLPKDRFSAERLKGVDSTLKIQPAELGDSAVYLCASSSGVTDTQYFGPGTRLTVL.

The J gene is TRBJ1-2, the V gene TRBV7-8; D is possibly TRBD1 (5 bases). There are 14 residues in the CDR3. Germline V gene lookup returns CDR1 SGHVS and CDR2 FQNEAQ. V dropped 5 bases and J dropped 4 bases, with 14 bases sitting between them. The CDR3 reads CASSLQGDTYGYTF. The CDR3 region has the DNA TGTGCCAGCAGCCTTCAGGGTGATACCTATGGCTACACCTTC.

V is TRBV28 and J is TRBJ1-6, with 7 positions matching TRBD1. This CDR3 has 13 residues. Trimming removed 5 bases from V and 9 bases from J; junction bases left unmatched: 4. The germline gives CDR1 MDHEN, CDR2 SYDVKM. The DNA for the CDR3 is TGTGCCAGCAGTAGACCAGGGGGTTCACCCCTCCACTTT. It codes for CASSRPGGSPLHF. The full variable domain, in which reference TRBV28 and TRBJ1-6 provide the parts outside the CDR3, is DVKVTQSSRYLVKRTGEKVFLECVQDMDHENMFWYRQDPGLGLRLIYFSYDVKMKEKGDIPEGYSVSREKKERFSLILESASTNQTSMYLCASSRPGGSPLHFGNGTRLTVT.

This chain joins TRBV25-1 and TRBJ1-6; no reliable D call. Germline values: CDR1 MGHDK, CDR2 SYGVNS. The V and J ends lost 5 bases and 4 bases respectively, with 12 bases between them. The length of the CDR3 is 15 residues. CDR3 region: CASSRGYQYNSPLHF. Here the CDR3 DNA reads TGTGCCAGCAGTCGAGGGTATCAATATAATTCACCCCTCCACTTT.

The chain uses TRBV7-8 and TRBJ2-2, with TRBD1 matching over 9 bases. Losses at the gene ends were 0 bases for V and 4 bases for J; bases not matched to a gene: 15. CDR1 is SGHVS, CDR2 FQNEAQ, per germline. The length of the CDR3 is 20 residues. CDR3 DNA sequence: TGTGCCAGCAGCTTAGCAAGGGGACAGACAGGGGGGAAAGGCACCGGGGAGCTGTTTTTT. Translation: CASSLARGQTGGKGTGELFF.

The rearrangement joins TRBV24-1 to TRBJ2-3, with 13 bases identical to TRBD2. Germline lookup yields CDR1 KGHDR and CDR2 SFDVKD. V lost 7 bases to trimming and J lost 4 bases; unmatched junction nucleotides: 4. This CDR3 comprises 15 residues. The CDR3 DNA sequence: TGTGCCACCAGCCCGGGACTAGCGGGGTCAGATACGCAGTATTTT. Protein: CATSPGLAGSDTQYF.

The genes are TRBV7-9 and TRBJ1-2, with D possibly matching TRBD1 (6 bases). Germline values: CDR1 SEHNR, CDR2 FQNEAQ (reference sequence). The CDR3 is 16 amino acids. V lost 5 bases and J 7 bases, leaving 23 bases between the germline ends. For the CDR3, the DNA is TGTGCCAGCAGCCTAGAACATGGGGCAGGGGATCGTGGCTACACCTTC. Translated, it gives CASSLEHGAGDRGYTF.

This clone was recorded once. The gene calls are TRBV4-2 and TRBJ2-5, with 10 bases fitting TRBD2. There are 17 residues in the CDR3. V shed 0 bases, J shed 4 bases, and the junction held 8 bases outside the gene matches. CDR1 and CDR2 (germline): LGHNA, YNFKEQ. CDR3 region: CASSQDRALAGLETQYF. In nucleotides, the CDR3 is TGTGCCAGCAGCCAAGATCGCGCACTAGCGGGGCTAGAGACCCAGTACTTC.

The V and J genes are TRBV18 and TRBJ1-1, with unresolved D. This CDR3 has 13 residues. The V gene lost 2 bases and the J gene lost 3 bases, with 7 bases spanning the gap. The germline V gene encodes CDR1 KGHSH and CDR2 LQKENI. The CDR3 sequence is CASSPIGDTEAFF. The CDR3 region has the DNA TGTGCCAGCTCACCAATCGGGGACACTGAAGCTTTCTTT.

The chain employs TRBV10-3 and TRBJ2-1; 8 nucleotides align to TRBD2. The CDR3 extends over 15 amino acids. V lost 3 bases, J lost 4 bases, and 5 bases stayed unmatched. Germline V gene sequence: CDR1 ENHRY, CDR2 SYGVKD. The CDR3 sequence: CAISDLRGVYNEQFF. For the CDR3, the DNA is TGTGCCATCAGTGATCTGCGGGGGGTTTACAATGAGCAGTTCTTC.

A few counts support this clone. V is TRBV19 and J is TRBJ1-5; D ambiguous. The CDR3 spans 13 residues. Germline CDR1 reads LNHDA; CDR2 reads SQIVND (reference sequence). The V gene lost 5 bases and the J gene lost 4 bases, with 9 bases spanning the gap. CDR3 region: CASSSRLNQPQHF. The CDR3 region has the DNA TGTGCCAGTAGTTCCAGACTTAATCAGCCCCAGCATTTT.

The chain couples TRBV21-1 to TRBJ1-5; the D call in the table, TRBD1, was not verified against the DNA. TRBV21-1 is a pseudogene. The CDR3 covers 16 residues. The CDR3 DNA reads as TGTGCCAGCAGCAACAGGGTAGGGCGGCGAAATCAGCCCCAGCATTTT. Translation gives CASSNRVGRRNQPQHF.

The V call is TRBV18, the J call TRBJ1-1; a possible D gene is TRBD1 (6 bases). V was cut by 4 bases and J by 1 base, with 13 bases left in between. The germline gives CDR1 KGHSH, CDR2 LQKENI. The CDR3 sequence is 15 residues long. CDR3 coding DNA: TGTGCCAGCTCACTTGCACAGGGTCGGAACACTGAAGCTTTCTTT. Amino acid sequence: CASSLAQGRNTEAFF.

The chain employs TRBV5-1 and TRBJ2-5; the match to TRBD2 covers 15 bases. The CDR3 is made up of 15 amino acids. Germline V gene lookup returns CDR1 SGHRS and CDR2 YFSETQ. V lost 3 bases to trimming and J lost 6 bases; unmatched junction nucleotides: 3. CDR3: CASSWTSGGAQTQYF. CDR3 bases: TGCGCCAGCAGCTGGACTAGCGGGGGGGCGCAGACCCAGTACTTC.

V and J are TRBV19 and TRBJ1-2; D gene uncertain. Germline values: CDR1 LNHDA, CDR2 SQIVND (reference sequence). V was cut by 4 bases and J by 0 bases, with 12 bases left in between. The CDR3 is made up of 15 amino acids. CDR3 nucleotide sequence: TGTGCCAGTAGTAGACAAGTGAGTTCTAACTATGGCTACACCTTC. Translation gives CASSRQVSSNYGYTF.

The genes are TRBV14 and TRBJ2-2; TRBD1 aligns across 7 bases. V lost 4 bases, J lost 4 bases, and 9 bases stayed unmatched. The CDR3 extends over 16 amino acids. Germline-derived CDR1 and CDR2 are SGHDN and FVKESK. The CDR3 DNA reads as TGTGCCAGCAGCCCCCAACAGGGGTACCCCACCGGGGAGCTGTTTTTT. This translates into CASSPQQGYPTGELFF.

Only a few counts were recorded for this clone. The J gene is TRBJ1-6, the V gene TRBV2; TRBD1 agrees at 7 bases. Germline V lookup: CDR1 SNHLY, CDR2 FYNNEI. The junction had 5 bases not matched to a gene; V was cut back by 6 bases and J by 3 bases. CDR3 length: 15 residues. The DNA of the CDR3 is TGTGCCAGCAGGGGACAGTCCCGCTATAATTCACCCCTCCACTTT. This gives the protein CASRGQSRYNSPLHF.

This clone was observed a handful of times. This chain links TRBV2 with TRBJ1-6; 7 nucleotides match TRBD1. The germline gives CDR1 SNHLY, CDR2 FYNNEI. The length of the CDR3 is 14 residues. After removal of 8 bases from V and 7 bases from J, the junction contained 8 bases not matched to a gene. The CDR3 sequence: CASRDRGSNSPLHF. In DNA form, the CDR3 reads TGTGCCAGCCGGGACAGAGGGTCGAATTCACCCCTCCACTTT.